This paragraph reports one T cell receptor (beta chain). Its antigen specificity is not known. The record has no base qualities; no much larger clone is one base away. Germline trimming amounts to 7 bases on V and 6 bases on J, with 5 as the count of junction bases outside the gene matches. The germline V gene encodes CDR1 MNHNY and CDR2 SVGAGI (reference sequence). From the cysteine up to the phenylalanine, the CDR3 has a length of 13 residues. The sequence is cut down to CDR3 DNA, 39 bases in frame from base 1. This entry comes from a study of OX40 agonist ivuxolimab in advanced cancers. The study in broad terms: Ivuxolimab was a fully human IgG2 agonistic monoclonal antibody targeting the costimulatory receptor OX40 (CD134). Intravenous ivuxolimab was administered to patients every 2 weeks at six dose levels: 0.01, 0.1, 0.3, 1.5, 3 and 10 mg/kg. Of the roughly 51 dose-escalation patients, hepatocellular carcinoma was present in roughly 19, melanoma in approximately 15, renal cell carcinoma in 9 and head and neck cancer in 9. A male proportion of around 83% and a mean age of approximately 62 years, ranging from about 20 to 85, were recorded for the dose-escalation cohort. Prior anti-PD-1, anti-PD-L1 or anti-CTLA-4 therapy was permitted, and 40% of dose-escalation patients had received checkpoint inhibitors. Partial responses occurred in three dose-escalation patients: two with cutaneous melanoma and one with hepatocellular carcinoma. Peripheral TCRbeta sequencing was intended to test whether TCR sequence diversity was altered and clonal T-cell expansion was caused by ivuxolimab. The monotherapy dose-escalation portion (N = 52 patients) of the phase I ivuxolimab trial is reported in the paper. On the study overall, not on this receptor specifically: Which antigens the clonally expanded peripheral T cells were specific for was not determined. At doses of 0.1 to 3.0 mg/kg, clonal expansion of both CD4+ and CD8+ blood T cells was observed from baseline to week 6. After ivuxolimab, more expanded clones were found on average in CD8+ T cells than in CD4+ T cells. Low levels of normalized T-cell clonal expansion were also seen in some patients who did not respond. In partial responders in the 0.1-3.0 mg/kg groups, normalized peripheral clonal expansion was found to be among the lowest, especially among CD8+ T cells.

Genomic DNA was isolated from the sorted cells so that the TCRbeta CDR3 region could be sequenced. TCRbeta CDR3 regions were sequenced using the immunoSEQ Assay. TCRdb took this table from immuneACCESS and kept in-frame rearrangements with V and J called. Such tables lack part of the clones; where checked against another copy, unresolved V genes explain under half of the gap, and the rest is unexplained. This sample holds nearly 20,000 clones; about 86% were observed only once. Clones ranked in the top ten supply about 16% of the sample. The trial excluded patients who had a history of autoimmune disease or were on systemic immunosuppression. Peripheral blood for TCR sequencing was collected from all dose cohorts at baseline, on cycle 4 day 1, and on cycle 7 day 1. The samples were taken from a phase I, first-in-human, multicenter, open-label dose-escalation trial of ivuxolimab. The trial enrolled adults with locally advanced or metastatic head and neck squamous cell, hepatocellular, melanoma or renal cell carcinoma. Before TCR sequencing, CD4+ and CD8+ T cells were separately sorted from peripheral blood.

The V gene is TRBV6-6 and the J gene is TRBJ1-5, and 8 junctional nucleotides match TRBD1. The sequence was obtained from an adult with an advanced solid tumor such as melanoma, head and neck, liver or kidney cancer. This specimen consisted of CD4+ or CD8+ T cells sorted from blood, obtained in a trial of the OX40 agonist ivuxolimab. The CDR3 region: CASKDRAGQPQHF. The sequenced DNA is TGTGCCAGCAAGGACAGGGCGGGTCAGCCCCAGCATTTT.